The 27 T cell receptor beta chains in this list originate from one sample, sequenced in a study of cytomegalovirus exposure and HLA in healthy donors. 13 Jbeta primers and 60 Vbeta primers were used for the PCR. Clones were sequenced by immunoSEQ multiplex PCR, and TCRdb holds only the in-frame ones, with some missing. The sample includes fewer than 200,000 clones, roughly four fifths of them seen just once. Sequencing used PBMCs. The receptors shown here come from a female donor in good health and CMV-seronegative.

V and J are TRBV15 and TRBJ1-4, with 7 bases identical to TRBD1. The CDR3 sequence is 14 residues long. Trimming cost V 0 bases and J 5 bases; bases outside gene matches: 0. Germline-derived CDR1 and CDR2 are LNHNV and YYDKDF (reference sequence). The CDR3 DNA sequence: TGTGCCACCAGCAGAGACAGGGGGAATGAAAAACTGTTTTTT. This sequence encodes CATSRDRGNEKLFF.

The chain couples TRBV7-2 to TRBJ2-5, with D possibly being TRBD1 (6 bases). This CDR3 spans 13 amino acids. Germline V CDR1 and CDR2: SGHTA, FQGNSA. V was shortened by 4 bases and J by 4 bases, with 10 bases between the two germline ends. CDR3 nucleotide sequence: TGTGCCAGCAGCTCCAGGGGAGCAGAGACCCAGTACTTC. It is translated as CASSSRGAETQYF.

This clone was found a few times. CDR3 DNA sequence: TGTGCCAGCAGTGAAGCCCGGAACTATGGCTACACCTTC. Protein sequence: CASSEARNYGYTF. The V call is TRBV6-1, the J call TRBJ1-2; D unresolved. Trimming took 0 bases from V and 2 from J, leaving 4 bases between them. The CDR3 is made up of 13 amino acids. Germline V gene sequence: CDR1 MNHNS, CDR2 SASEGT.

This chain connects TRBV6-5 to TRBJ1-6, with TRBD1 as a possible D gene (5 bases). CDR1 and CDR2 from the germline V gene are MNHEY and SVGAGI. The V and J ends lost 2 bases and 12 bases respectively, with 17 bases between them. The CDR3 covers 15 residues. The CDR3 spells CASSYMGIGGEPLHF. The CDR3 DNA reads TGTGCCAGCAGTTACATGGGAATCGGGGGAGAACCCCTCCACTTT.

The chain recombines TRBV27 with TRBJ2-3; 8 nucleotides agree with TRBD2. This CDR3 region has 15 residues. Germline CDR1 and CDR2: MNHEY and SMNVEV (reference sequence). Losses at the gene ends were 3 bases for V and 5 bases for J; bases not matched to a gene: 7. CDR3 region: CASSLNSGSGDTQYF. In nucleotides, the CDR3 is TGTGCCAGCAGTTTGAACAGCGGGAGCGGAGATACGCAGTATTTT.

V usage is TRBV5-6 and J usage is TRBJ1-2; TRBD1 might be the D (6 bases). V lost 2 bases and J 2 bases, leaving 13 bases between the germline ends. Germline-derived CDR1 and CDR2 are SGHDT and YYEEEE. CDR3 size: 15 residues. In DNA, the CDR3 is TGTGCCAGCAGCTTCATCCGGGGGGCGAACTATGGCTACACCTTC. Protein sequence: CASSFIRGANYGYTF.

Here the CDR3 reads CASSSSGESSEQYF. CDR3 coding DNA: TGTGCCAGCAGCTCTAGCGGGGAAAGCTCCGAGCAGTACTTC. V gene TRBV7-2 combines with J gene TRBJ2-7, with 9 bases lining up with TRBD2. This CDR3 comprises 14 residues. Germline assignment: CDR1 SGHTA and CDR2 FQGNSA. The J segment lost 6 bases and the V segment lost 4 bases, leaving 7 bases of the junction unmatched. Combining the CDR3 with reference TRBV7-2 and TRBJ2-7 gives the whole variable domain GAGVSQSPSNKVTEKGKDVELRCDPISGHTALYWYRQSLGQGLEFLIYFQGNSAPDKSGLPSDRFSAERTGGSVSTLTIQRTQQEDSAVYLCASSSSGESSEQYFGPGTRLTVT.

The V gene is TRBV6-6, the J gene TRBJ1-5; maybe TRBD1 (5 bases). Looked up from germline, CDR1 is MNHNY and CDR2 is SVGAGI (reference sequence). This CDR3 has 13 amino acids. V shed 0 bases and J shed 5 bases, with 5 bases lying between them. DNA of the CDR3: TGTGCCAGCAGTTACTCAGGGGATCAGCCCCAGCATTTT. As protein: CASSYSGDQPQHF.

This clone was seen a single time. The gene calls are TRBV19 and TRBJ2-5, with a weak D call TRBD1 (5 bases). The germline CDR1 and CDR2 sequences are LNHDA and SQIVND (reference sequence). This CDR3 spans 14 amino acids. Trimming shortened V by 3 bases and J by 5 bases, and 13 bases separated the two germline ends. The CDR3 DNA reads as TGTGCCAGTAGTATTTTTTCAGGGCGGGAGACCCAGTACTTC. Its translation: CASSIFSGRETQYF.

This chain connects TRBV9 to TRBJ1-1; D is unclear. Germline V CDR1 and CDR2: SGDLS, YYNGEE. The V and J ends lost 0 bases and 3 bases respectively, with 6 bases between them. CDR3 length equals 13 residues. The CDR3 spells CASSVVGDTEAFF. CDR3 bases: TGTGCCAGCAGCGTAGTTGGAGACACTGAAGCTTTCTTT.

CDR3 in amino acids: CASSLGGTSGGLRDTQYF. Written as DNA, the CDR3 is TGTGCCAGCAGCTTAGGCGGGACTAGCGGGGGGCTTAGAGATACGCAGTATTTT. V usage is TRBV7-3 and J usage is TRBJ2-3; TRBD2 aligns across 15 bases. V gave up 2 bases and J gave up 5 bases; unmatched junction bases: 8. The CDR3 has 18 residues. CDR1 is SGHTA, CDR2 FQGTGA, per germline.

The V and J genes are TRBV9 and TRBJ2-1; 8 nucleotides agree with TRBD2. Per germline, CDR1 SGDLS and CDR2 YYNGEE. Trimming at V came to 3 bases and at J to 0 bases, leaving 5 bases not matched to a gene. This CDR3 region has 16 residues. Here the CDR3 DNA reads TGTGCCAGCAGCGGAACTAGCGGAGGCTCCTACAATGAGCAGTTCTTC. It yields the protein CASSGTSGGSYNEQFF.

The CDR3 is CASRTYRTSGVYEQYF. The CDR3 bases are TGTGCCAGCAGAACCTACAGGACTAGCGGGGTTTACGAGCAGTACTTC. The V call is TRBV28, the J call TRBJ2-7, with TRBD2 identical over 12 bases. CDR3 size: 16 residues. Losses at the gene ends were 6 bases for V and 4 bases for J; bases not matched to a gene: 10. The germline CDR1 and CDR2 sequences are MDHEN and SYDVKM.

The chain is built from TRBV4-1 and TRBJ1-1, with D uncertain. Deletions cut 4 bases from V and 4 bases from J, with 7 bases between. This CDR3 comprises 12 residues. Germline V gene sequence: CDR1 MGHRA, CDR2 YSYEKL. This CDR3 is CASSPPGTEAFF. The DNA for the CDR3 is TGCGCCAGCAGCCCCCCCGGCACTGAAGCTTTCTTT.

V is TRBV28 and J is TRBJ1-5, with D possibly being TRBD1 (5 bases). This CDR3 is 12 amino acids long. Trimming left V 6 bases short and J 4 bases short, with 7 bases between. Germline assignment: CDR1 MDHEN and CDR2 SYDVKM. In DNA, the CDR3 is TGTGCCAGCAGCGACAGAAATCAGCCCCAGCATTTT. Amino acid sequence: CASSDRNQPQHF.

The chain is built from TRBV6-5 and TRBJ2-3; D is possibly TRBD2 (6 bases). The CDR3 is 13 amino acids. Deletions cut 5 bases from V and 8 bases from J, with 14 bases between. The germline CDR1 and CDR2 sequences are MNHEY and SVGAGI. The CDR3 coding sequence is TGTGCCAGCAGTGTCCGGGACTTAGGTACGCAGTATTTT. Protein: CASSVRDLGTQYF.

V usage is TRBV9 and J usage is TRBJ2-6; D gene unclear. The V gene lost 0 bases and the J gene lost 0 bases, with 10 bases spanning the gap. CDR3 length: 17 amino acids. In germline, CDR1 is SGDLS, CDR2 YYNGEE. CDR3 DNA: TGTGCCAGCAGCGTAGGGGCGATCAGCTCTGGGGCCAACGTCCTGACTTTC. Protein: CASSVGAISSGANVLTF.

This clone was observed once. The V call is TRBV28, the J call TRBJ2-7, with 12 positions matching TRBD2. This CDR3 region has 16 residues. V lost 3 bases, J lost 7 bases, and 10 bases stayed unmatched. CDR1 and CDR2 (germline): MDHEN, SYDVKM. In DNA form, the CDR3 reads TGTGCCAGCAGTTTTCCGACGACTAGCGGGAGAGAAGAGCAGTACTTC. Its translation is CASSFPTTSGREEQYF.

J is TRBJ2-5 and V is TRBV7-6; the D gene is possibly TRBD2 (5 bases). CDR3 length: 16 residues. Germline V gives CDR1 SGHVS, CDR2 FNYEAQ. V lost 3 bases and J 5 bases, leaving 19 bases between the germline ends. CDR3 protein: CASSFTPPTGGETQYF. The CDR3 region has the DNA TGTGCCAGCAGCTTTACACCCCCCACCGGAGGCGAGACCCAGTACTTC. Looking up the rest from reference TRBV7-6 and TRBJ2-5 gives the full variable domain: GAGVSQSPRYKVTKRGQDVALRCDPISGHVSLYWYRQALGQGPEFLTYFNYEAQQDKSGLPNDRFSAERPEGSISTLTIQRTEQRDSAMYRCASSFTPPTGGETQYFGPGTRLLVL.

The chain combines TRBV7-6 with TRBJ2-3; 13 bases are a match to TRBD2. The J segment lost 4 bases and the V segment lost 1 base, leaving 5 bases of the junction unmatched. Germline CDR1 is SGHVS and CDR2 is FNYEAQ. The CDR3 is 17 amino acids. Here the CDR3 reads CASSLGLAGGGADTQYF. The CDR3 DNA sequence: TGTGCCAGCAGCTTAGGACTAGCGGGAGGCGGGGCAGATACGCAGTATTTT.

The rearrangement links TRBV20-1 to TRBJ1-2; TRBD1 matches 8 bases. The germline gives CDR1 DFQATT, CDR2 SNEGSKA (reference sequence). The V segment lost 5 bases and the J segment 6 bases; nucleotides outside the gene matches: 2. This CDR3 has 11 amino acids. DNA of the CDR3: TGCAGTGCTCAACAGGGGGATGGCTACACCTTC. It specifies CSAQQGDGYTF.

The chain is built from TRBV28 and TRBJ1-5, with 7 bases fitting TRBD1. Germline assignment: CDR1 MDHEN and CDR2 SYDVKM. This CDR3 has 15 residues. The V gene end was trimmed by 6 bases and the J gene end by 4 bases; junction bases not matched to a gene: 9. The CDR3 is CASRPPGQLNQPQHF. CDR3 in DNA: TGTGCCAGCAGGCCACCGGGACAGTTAAATCAGCCCCAGCATTTT. Using reference TRBV28 and TRBJ1-5 for the parts outside the CDR3, the full variable domain is DVKVTQSSRYLVKRTGEKVFLECVQDMDHENMFWYRQDPGLGLRLIYFSYDVKMKEKGDIPEGYSVSREKKERFSLILESASTNQTSMYLCASRPPGQLNQPQHFGDGTRLSIL.

The chain is built from TRBV2 and TRBJ2-3; maybe TRBD1 (6 bases). This CDR3 contains 13 residues. The V end lost 10 bases, the J end lost 2 bases, and 13 bases lay between the germline ends. CDR1 is SNHLY and CDR2 is FYNNEI in the germline V gene. In nucleotides, the CDR3 is TGTGCCACCAATGGACAGTCCACAGATACGCAGTATTTT. Protein: CATNGQSTDTQYF.

This clone was seen once. The chain recombines TRBV6-5 with TRBJ1-4; D may be TRBD1 (6 bases). The germline V gene has CDR1 MNHEY and CDR2 SVGAGI. The germline V and J ends were trimmed by 6 bases and 5 bases, with 13 bases remaining between them. The CDR3 consists of 14 residues. For the CDR3, the DNA is TGTGCCAGCAGCAGGGGAGGGGCGAATGAAAAACTGTTTTTT. It codes for CASSRGGANEKLFF.

The V call is TRBV6-5, the J call TRBJ2-5, with a weak D call TRBD1 (6 bases). V lost 0 bases and J 1 base, leaving 9 bases between the germline ends. The germline V gene encodes CDR1 MNHEY and CDR2 SVGAGI. The CDR3 covers 15 residues. As DNA, the CDR3 is TGTGCCAGCAGTTACTCCGGACAGATCCAAGAGACCCAGTACTTC. Encoded protein: CASSYSGQIQETQYF.

The chain joins TRBV10-3 to TRBJ1-2, with 10 bases aligning to TRBD1. The V gene's germline CDR1 is ENHRY and CDR2 SYGVKD. This CDR3 spans 16 amino acids. J lost 8 bases, V lost 4 bases, and 13 bases had no gene match. The chain's CDR3 is CAISGPRTGGLNGYTF. The CDR3 coding sequence is TGTGCCATCAGTGGGCCCCGGACAGGGGGATTGAACGGCTACACCTTC.

This clone was counted between two and nine times. J is TRBJ1-1 and V is TRBV7-8, with D tentatively TRBD1 (5 bases). The CDR3 consists of 16 residues. The germline V gene encodes CDR1 SGHVS and CDR2 FQNEAQ. The ends were cut back, 2 bases at V and 0 bases at J, with 13 bases in the middle. The CDR3 DNA is TGTGCCAGCAGCTTACGACAGAGCCTCATGAACACTGAAGCTTTCTTT. The encoded protein is CASSLRQSLMNTEAFF.